A selection of T cell receptor beta chains follows, all from one sample in a study of cytomegalovirus exposure and HLA in healthy donors. Sequencing used immunoSEQ multiplex PCR; TCRdb keeps in-frame clones, though not all of them. Altogether over 95,000 clones are present, under 70% being singletons, with the ten largest covering roughly 8.3%. Sequenced: PBMCs. The receptors derive from a young man in good health and CMV-seropositive. Each CDR3 is given with its conserved first and last residue. D genes are given only for firm matches. Not every row has a clone size; where given, it reads once, few, many or a size class.

>TRBJ2-3|NA|NA|17|TRBV6-1
TGTGCCAGCAGTGTGGGTGTGGGAGGAGGATCCACAGATACGCAGTATTTT
CASSVGVGGGSTDTQYF
>TRBJ2-1|NA|NA|13|TRBV27
TGTGCCAGCAGTTATCAGGGTTCCAATGAGCAGTTCTTC
CASSYQGSNEQFF
>TRBJ2-3|NA|NA|11|TRBV2
TGTGCCAGCGGCAACACAGATACGCAGTATTTT
CASGNTDTQYF
>TRBJ2-1|NA|NA|15|TRBV9
TGTGCCAGGAAAACAAGGCGACTGGCCTACAATGAGCAGTTCTTC
CARKTRRLAYNEQFF
>TRBJ1-5|NA|NA|15|TRBV30
TGTGCCTGGAGTCCGACACGGACATCCAATCAGCCCCAGCATTTT
CAWSPTRTSNQPQHF
>TRBJ2-1|TRBD2|NA|13|TRBV11-2
TGTGCCAGCAGCCCTAGGGACTACCGAGAGCAGTTCTTC
CASSPRDYREQFF
>TRBJ1-4|TRBD1|NA|15|TRBV18
TGTGCCAGCTCACCGCGGGACAGGTCGAATGAAAAACTGTTTTTT
CASSPRDRSNEKLFF
>TRBJ2-7|TRBD1|few|16|TRBV18
TGTGCCAGCTCCCCCGGGACAGGGGGGCTCACCTACGAGCAGTACTTC
CASSPGTGGLTYEQYF
>TRBJ2-5|TRBD2|NA|16|TRBV5-1
TGCGCCAGCAGCCTGGGACTAGCGGACGCCGGGGAGACCCAGTACTTC
CASSLGLADAGETQYF
>TRBJ2-7|TRBD1|NA|18|TRBV5-6
TGTGCCAGCAGCGTTCCAATCTACCCCGGGACAGGGGCCTACGAGCAGTACTTC
CASSVPIYPGTGAYEQYF
>TRBJ2-3|TRBD2|once|12|TRBV29-1
TGCAGCGTTGGGACTAGCGGGGATACGCAGTATTTT
CSVGTSGDTQYF
>TRBJ1-2|NA|NA|13|TRBV5-1
TGCGCCAGCAGCTTGGGGGACATTGACGGCTACACCTTC
CASSLGDIDGYTF
>TRBJ2-5|NA|few|16|TRBV14
TGTGCCAGCAGCCAAGACCGGGGGGCCCTACAAGAGACCCAGTACTTC
CASSQDRGALQETQYF
>TRBJ2-1|NA|NA|13|TRBV6-6
TGTGCCAGCAGTTACTTCGCAGGCCATGAGCAGTTCTTC
CASSYFAGHEQFF
>TRBJ2-7|TRBD2|NA|16|TRBV4-1
TGCGCCAGCAGCTTTGGGACTAGAGGATCGGCCAACGAGCAGTACTTC
CASSFGTRGSANEQYF
>TRBJ1-6|NA|few|17|TRBV19
TGTGCCAGTAGTCCCGTTAATCTCAGGACTAAAGGTTCACCCCTCCACTTT
CASSPVNLRTKGSPLHF
>TRBJ1-5|NA|few|13|TRBV9
TGTGCCAGCAGCGTCGGGTTAACTCAGCCCCAGCATTTT
CASSVGLTQPQHF
>TRBJ1-3|NA|NA|13|TRBV7-9
TGTGCCAGCAGCTGGCAAGCTGGAAACACCATATATTTT
CASSWQAGNTIYF
>TRBJ2-2|NA|NA|12|TRBV7-9
TGTGCCAGCAGCTTAGCGTACGGGGAGCTGTTTTTT
CASSLAYGELFF
>TRBJ1-5|NA|NA|13|TRBV7-2
TGTGCCAGCAGCAGGGGCGCCGATCAGCCCCAGCATTTT
CASSRGADQPQHF
>TRBJ1-2|NA|NA|14|TRBV6-5
TGTGCCAGCAGTTACTCGAGATCAAGCTATGGCTACACCTTC
CASSYSRSSYGYTF
>TRBJ2-1|TRBD2|NA|15|TRBV7-9
TGTGCCAGCAGTCATTTTAGCGGGGGCCTCAATGAGCAGTTCTTC
CASSHFSGGLNEQFF
>TRBJ2-5|NA|NA|15|TRBV5-4
TGTGCCAGCAGCTCCTCGTTGGCGGGGTGGGAGACCCAGTACTTC
CASSSSLAGWETQYF
>TRBJ2-1|NA|NA|18|TRBV23-1
TGCGCCAGCAGTCCGTTCCCCAGGGCAGCCCCTCGCTACAATGAGCAGTTCTTC
CASSPFPRAAPRYNEQFF
>TRBJ2-3|TRBD2|NA|16|TRBV7-2
TGTGCCAGCAGCTTGTCCGGGACTAGGAGCACAGATACGCAGTATTTT
CASSLSGTRSTDTQYF
>TRBJ1-4|NA|NA|13|TRBV28
TGTGCCAGCAGGGGGGGTGGTAATGAAAAACTGTTTTTT
CASRGGGNEKLFF
>TRBJ1-5|TRBD1|NA|16|TRBV28
TGTGCCAGCAGTGCCCAGGGGGGATCGGGTTATAAATCCCAGCATTTT
CASSAQGGSGYKSQHF
>TRBJ1-4|NA|few|11|TRBV20-1
TGCAGTGGAAAGAGTAATGAAAAACTGTTTTTT
CSGKSNEKLFF
>TRBJ1-5|NA|NA|13|TRBV30
TGTGCCTGGAGCGAAGGGAGCAACCAGCCCCAGCATTTT
CAWSEGSNQPQHF
>TRBJ2-3|TRBD2|few|14|TRBV13
TGTGCCAGCAGCTTAGGCGGGGTCCTAGCGGGGGAGTATTTT
CASSLGGVLAGEYF
>TRBJ2-2|NA|NA|14|TRBV11-2
TGTGCCAGCAGCAGGGAGTCGAACACCGGGGAGCTGTTTTTT
CASSRESNTGELFF
>TRBJ2-5|NA|NA|14|TRBV11-2
TGTGCCAGCAGCTTAGACTACCTCCGGGAGACCCAGTACTTC
CASSLDYLRETQYF
>TRBJ2-2|NA|NA|15|TRBV28
TGTGCCAGCAGCCCACCCGGGAGTGGCACCGGGGAGCTGTTTTTT
CASSPPGSGTGELFF
>TRBJ1-2|TRBD1|few|15|TRBV28
TGTGCCAGCAGTACCCCGGACAGGGTAATAGCTGGCTACACCTTC
CASSTPDRVIAGYTF
>TRBJ1-1|NA|NA|13|TRBV10-3
TGTGCCATCAGTGGGGGGGGCGACACTGAAGCTTTCTTT
CAISGGGDTEAFF
>TRBJ2-5|TRBD2|NA|16|TRBV5-4
TGTGCCAGCACCCCCAAGGGGGTCGTAGCGGGGGAGACCCAGTACTTC
CASTPKGVVAGETQYF
>TRBJ2-2|TRBD1|NA|16|TRBV5-6
TGTGCCAGCAGCTCCGCAGGACAGGGCCGTTCCGGGGAGCTGTTTTTT
CASSSAGQGRSGELFF
>TRBJ1-1|NA|NA|14|TRBV19
TGTGCCATCCAGCCTCCCCCGGGATTCTGGGAAGCTTTCTTT
CAIQPPPGFWEAFF
>TRBJ2-3|TRBD1|few|16|TRBV12-5
TGTGCTAGTGGTTTGGAGGGGACAGGCAGCACAGATACGCAGTATTTT
CASGLEGTGSTDTQYF
>TRBJ1-6|NA|NA|15|TRBV19
TGTGCCAGTAGTATAGGTCGGCGGACTCTTTCACCCCTCCACTTT
CASSIGRRTLSPLHF
>TRBJ2-7|TRBD2|few|15|TRBV7-2
TGTGCCAGCAGCAGTACTAGCGGGGGATCCTACGAGCAGTACTTC
CASSSTSGGSYEQYF
>TRBJ2-5|TRBD2|once|16|TRBV6-5
TGTGCCAGCAGTTACGGGTTGGTAGCGGGGGGTGAGACCCAGTACTTC
CASSYGLVAGGETQYF
>TRBJ2-5|TRBD2|NA|14|TRBV6-5
TGTGCCAGCAGTGCGACTAGCGTTGGAGGGGCCCAGTACTTC
CASSATSVGGAQYF
>TRBJ2-7|NA|once|17|TRBV5-1
TGCGCCAGCAGCCTCATGGCCCGGGCCCCGAGGGAGTACGAGCAGTACTTC
CASSLMARAPREYEQYF
>TRBJ2-5|NA|NA|15|TRBV7-9
TGTGCCAGCAACCGGGGGACTCCGAGACAAGAGACCCAGTACTTC
CASNRGTPRQETQYF
>TRBJ1-2|TRBD1|few|15|TRBV11-2
TGTGCCAGCAGCTTGGAGACAGGGGCTAACTATGGCTACACCTTC
CASSLETGANYGYTF
>TRBJ1-5|NA|few|13|TRBV6-1
TGTGCCAGCAGTGAAGCGGCCAATCAGCCCCAGCATTTT
CASSEAANQPQHF
>TRBJ2-7|NA|NA|15|TRBV28
TGTGCCAGCAGTTGGAGGGGGCGAACCTCCTACGAGCAGTACTTC
CASSWRGRTSYEQYF
>TRBJ1-1|NA|NA|12|TRBV29-1
TGCAGCGTCACCCCAGGGAACACTGAAGCTTTCTTT
CSVTPGNTEAFF
>TRBJ1-2|NA|NA|14|TRBV6-1
TGTGCCAGCAGTGAAGCGCGGACATTCTATGGCTACACCTTC
CASSEARTFYGYTF
>TRBJ1-4|NA|few|17|TRBV19
TGTGCCAGTAGCTACCGGGACATCCAAGCAACTAATGAAAAACTGTTTTTT
CASSYRDIQATNEKLFF
>TRBJ1-1|TRBD1|few|14|TRBV6-5
TGTGCCAGCAGTTCCCGGACAGGGAGGGCTGAAGCTTTCTTT
CASSSRTGRAEAFF
>TRBJ2-5|TRBD1|NA|16|TRBV27
TGTGCCAGCAGTTCACGCGACAGGGATCACCGGGAGACCCAGTACTTC
CASSSRDRDHRETQYF
>TRBJ1-2|TRBD1|NA|13|TRBV19
TGTGCCAGCCGTGGGACAGGACGGTATGGCTACACCTTC
CASRGTGRYGYTF
>TRBJ1-1|TRBD1|NA|16|TRBV5-1
TGCGCCAGCTCGCCCCAGGGACAGGGGGCTTTCGGTGGGGCTTTCTTT
CASSPQGQGAFGGAFF
>TRBJ2-7|NA|NA|13|TRBV2
TGTGCCAGCAGTGCCTGGGCAGCAAAAGAGCAGTACTTC
CASSAWAAKEQYF
>TRBJ1-2|NA|NA|12|TRBV6-5
TGTGCCAGCAGTGAAGAGGTTTATGGCTACACCTTC
CASSEEVYGYTF